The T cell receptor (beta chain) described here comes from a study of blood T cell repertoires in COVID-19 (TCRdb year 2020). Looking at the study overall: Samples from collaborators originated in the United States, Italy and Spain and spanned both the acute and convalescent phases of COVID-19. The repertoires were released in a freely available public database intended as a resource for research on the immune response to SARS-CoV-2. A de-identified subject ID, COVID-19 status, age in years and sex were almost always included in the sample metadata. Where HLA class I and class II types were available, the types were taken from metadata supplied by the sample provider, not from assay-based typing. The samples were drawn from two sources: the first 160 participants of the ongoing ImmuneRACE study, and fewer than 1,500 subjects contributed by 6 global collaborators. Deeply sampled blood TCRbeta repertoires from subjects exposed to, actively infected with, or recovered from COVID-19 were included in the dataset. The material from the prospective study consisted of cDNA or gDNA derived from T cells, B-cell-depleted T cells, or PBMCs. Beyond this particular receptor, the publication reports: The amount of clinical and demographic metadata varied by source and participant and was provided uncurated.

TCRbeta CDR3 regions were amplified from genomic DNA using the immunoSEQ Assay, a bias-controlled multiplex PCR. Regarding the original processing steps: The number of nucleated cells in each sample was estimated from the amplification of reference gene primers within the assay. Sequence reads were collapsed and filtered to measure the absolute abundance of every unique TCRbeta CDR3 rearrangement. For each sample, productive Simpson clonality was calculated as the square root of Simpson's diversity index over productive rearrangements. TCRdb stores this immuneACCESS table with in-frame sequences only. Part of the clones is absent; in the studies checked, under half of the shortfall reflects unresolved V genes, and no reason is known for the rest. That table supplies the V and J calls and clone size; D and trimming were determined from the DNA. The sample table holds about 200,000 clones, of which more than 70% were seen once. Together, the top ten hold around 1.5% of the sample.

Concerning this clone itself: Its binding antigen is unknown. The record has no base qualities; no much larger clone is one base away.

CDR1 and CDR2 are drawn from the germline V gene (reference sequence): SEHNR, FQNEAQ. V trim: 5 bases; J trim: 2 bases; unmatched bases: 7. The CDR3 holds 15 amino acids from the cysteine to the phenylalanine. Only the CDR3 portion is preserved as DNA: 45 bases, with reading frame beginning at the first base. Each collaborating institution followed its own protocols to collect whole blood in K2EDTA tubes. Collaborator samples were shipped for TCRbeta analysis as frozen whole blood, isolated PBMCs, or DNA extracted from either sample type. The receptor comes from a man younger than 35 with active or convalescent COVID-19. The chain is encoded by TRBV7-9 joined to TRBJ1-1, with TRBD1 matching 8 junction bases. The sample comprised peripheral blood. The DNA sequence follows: TGTGCCAGCAGCCCCCCAGGGGGCCCTAACACTGAAGCTTTCTTT. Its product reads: CASSPPGGPNTEAFF. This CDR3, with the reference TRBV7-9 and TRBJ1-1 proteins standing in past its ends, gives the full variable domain DTGVSQNPRHKITKRGQNVTFRCDPISEHNRLYWYRQTLGQGPEFLTYFQNEAQLEKSRLLSDRFSAERPKGSFSTLEIQRTEQGDSAMYLCASSPPGGPNTEAFFGQGTRLTVV.